This record concerns one T cell receptor (beta chain) sequence. Germline CDR1 MDHEN, CDR2 SYDVKM. V lost 3 bases and J lost 0, with 12 bases in between. CDR3 size: 16 residues. The use of a sample-barcoded 5' primer and a J-beta primer mix characterized a second PCR of roughly 6 to 11 cycles. TCRdb passed the 5' RACE reads through MiXCR, listing each CDR3 protein once. The table lists 700,000 to 900,000 distinct CDR3 sequences, 20% to 30% of them singletons, with under 3% in the top ten. This record comes from a study of blood T cells in healthy people across ages. The sample was also linked to a second study, of T cells of mothers and their children.

The chain recombines TRBV28 with TRBJ2-1, with D perhaps TRBD2 (6 bases). The TCR sequence derives from a boy between 10 and 17 years old in good health. Sequencing was performed on blood. Here the CDR3 reads CASSFSGTPSYNEQFF. In DNA, the CDR3 is TGTGCCAGCAGTTTTTCCGGGACTCCCTCCTACAATGAGCAGTTCTTC.